This TCR beta chain derives from a study of T cells after yellow fever vaccination. This CDR3 contains 14 residues. Trimming took 7 bases from V and 6 from J, leaving 19 bases between them. CDR1 and CDR2 from the germline V gene are SNHLY and FYNNEI. Template switching with 5'RACE generated the TCR cDNA and added a universal primer site and UMIs. From the 5' RACE reads, TCRdb called clonotypes with MiXCR, one entry per CDR3 protein. The sample lists a few hundred thousand distinct CDR3 sequences; 7.5% to 9% were seen once. This clonotype was picked up a small number of times. The source was CD4+ T cells sorted from PBMCs, collected 5 days after the yellow fever booster vaccination. The chain recombines TRBV2 with TRBJ2-7, with D possibly TRBD2 on 7 matching bases. This receptor was obtained from a man in his late teens or twenties who received the YFV17D yellow fever vaccine. CDR3 nucleotide sequence: TGTGCCAGCACCGGGGGGCGATTACTCGCCGAGCAGTACTTC. Protein product: CASTGGRLLAEQYF.